These 30 T cell receptor beta chains came from one sample sequenced in a study of beta chain features in type 1 diabetes. The investigators reverse transcribed all of the isolated RNA, so they sequenced expressed TCRB transcripts. The data were produced by immunoSEQ multiplex PCR, yet TCRdb's version contains in-frame clones alone and is incomplete. Seen here are about 620,000 clones, 15% to 17% observed once, and the top ten hold more than 0.08%. Sequencing used naive CD4+ T cells from blood. The receptor set was obtained from a man between 18 and 29 years old in good health.

This sequence joins TRBV4-3 and TRBJ2-7, with 7 bases identical to TRBD1. The trim removed 3 bases at V and 3 bases at J, leaving 8 bases unmatched. The CDR3 consists of 15 residues. Germline CDR1 LGHNA, CDR2 YSLEER. The CDR3 DNA sequence: TGCGCCAGCAGCCAGGAAACGACAGGGTACTACGAGCAGTACTTC. Its protein product is CASSQETTGYYEQYF.

V gene TRBV12-5 combines with J gene TRBJ2-7; 12 positions match TRBD2. Germline trimming cut 7 bases from V and 4 bases from J; bases unmatched to any gene: 8. The germline gives CDR1 LGHNT, CDR2 FRNRAP. The CDR3 spans 15 residues. CDR3 sequence (DNA): TGTGCTAGTGCCCGGACTAGCGGGGATCCTTACGAGCAGTACTTC. As protein: CASARTSGDPYEQYF.

The CDR3 DNA is TGTGCCAGCAGCCCCCGACAGATTGCAACTAATGAAAAACTGTTTTTT. Residues: CASSPRQIATNEKLFF. This chain connects TRBV4-2 to TRBJ1-4, with D tentatively TRBD1 (5 bases). V was shortened by 4 bases and J by 0 bases, with 12 bases between the two germline ends. The CDR3 is 16 residues long. Per the germline V gene, CDR1 is LGHNA and CDR2 is YNFKEQ.

This clone was observed a handful of times. The gene calls are TRBV18 and TRBJ1-3; D gene uncertain. CDR3 length: 11 residues. V lost 6 bases, J lost 9 bases, and 9 bases lay in between. From germline, CDR1 is KGHSH and CDR2 LQKENI. CDR3 loop: CASSSDFTIYF. DNA of the CDR3: TGTGCCAGCTCGTCGGACTTCACCATATATTTT.

This clone appeared a few times. V is TRBV7-6 and J is TRBJ1-2, with 8 bases fitting TRBD1. The V gene's germline CDR1 is SGHVS and CDR2 FNYEAQ. The ends lost 4 bases at V and 2 bases at J; junction bases unmatched: 3. The CDR3 is 14 residues long. CDR3 DNA sequence: TGTGCCAGCAGCTCGGACAGGGAGAACTATGGCTACACCTTC. It specifies CASSSDRENYGYTF.

The chain joins TRBV28 to TRBJ2-4; 7 bases are shared with TRBD1. The ends lost 8 bases at V and 2 bases at J; junction bases unmatched: 6. CDR1 is MDHEN and CDR2 is SYDVKM in the germline V gene. The CDR3 is 14 residues long. The CDR3, as DNA: TGTGCCAGCGAGGCAGGGGGTTCCAAAAACATTCAGTACTTC. This sequence encodes CASEAGGSKNIQYF.

The rearrangement uses TRBV4-1 and TRBJ2-1, with 11 bases that match TRBD2. V shed 1 base and J 7 bases; nucleotides not matched to a gene: 9. The CDR3 covers 17 residues. Germline loops: CDR1 MGHRA, CDR2 YSYEKL. The CDR3 is CASSQGLSGRGRNEQFF. The CDR3 DNA reads as TGCGCCAGCAGCCAAGGACTTAGCGGGAGGGGTAGGAATGAGCAGTTCTTC.

This clone was found a few times. V is TRBV10-3 and J is TRBJ1-2; 8 nucleotides line up with TRBD1. This CDR3 region has 15 residues. Germline values: CDR1 ENHRY, CDR2 SYGVKD. With V trimmed by 5 bases and J by 2 bases, 7 bases remained unmatched. In nucleotides, the CDR3 is TGTGCCATCAGTCCCGACAGGGGCCCCAACTATGGCTACACCTTC. Protein product: CAISPDRGPNYGYTF.

The rearrangement joins TRBV9 to TRBJ2-2; D is unresolved. The CDR3 covers 14 residues. From germline, CDR1 is SGDLS and CDR2 YYNGEE. V lost 0 bases, J lost 3 bases, and 6 bases lay in between. Here the CDR3 DNA reads TGTGCCAGCAGCGTAGCTCTGTACACCGGGGAGCTGTTTTTT. Protein sequence: CASSVALYTGELFF.

A note on this clone: A read error may account for a junction end that differs from germline. The CDR3 loop is CASSLTGGRALDF. The DNA for the CDR3 is TGTGCCAGCAGCTTAACGGGCGGGAGGGCCTTGGACTTC. V usage is TRBV7-3 and J usage is TRBJ2-5, with TRBD2 matching 9 bases. The length of the CDR3 is 13 residues. CDR1 and CDR2 (germline): SGHTA, FQGTGA.

This clone has a handful of counts. J is TRBJ2-5 and V is TRBV29-1; D uncertain. The CDR3 sequence is 10 residues long. V was shortened by 6 bases and J by 3 bases, with 5 bases between the two germline ends. CDR1 is SQVTM, CDR2 ANQGSEA, per germline. CDR3: CSVVKETQYF. CDR3 nucleotides: TGCAGCGTCGTTAAAGAGACCCAGTACTTC.

The chain has TRBV10-3 and TRBJ2-7; 9 positions match TRBD2. V trimming: 6 bases; J trimming: 6 bases; junction bases outside the gene matches: 9. The CDR3 has 14 amino acids. Germline CDR1 reads ENHRY; CDR2 reads SYGVKD. CDR3 sequence reads: CAIRPIAGVGEQYF. Written as DNA, the CDR3 is TGTGCCATCAGGCCAATAGCGGGGGTGGGCGAGCAGTACTTC.

The gene calls are TRBV7-9 and TRBJ2-2; TRBD1 matches at 7 bases. The ends lost 5 bases at V and 8 bases at J; junction bases unmatched: 14. Germline assignment: CDR1 SEHNR and CDR2 FQNEAQ (reference sequence). CDR3 length: 16 residues. This CDR3 reads CASSQTPRTGLGELFF. The CDR3, as DNA: TGTGCCAGCAGCCAAACCCCCCGGACAGGTTTGGGGGAGCTGTTTTTT.

A few counts support this clone. V gene TRBV11-1 combines with J gene TRBJ2-7; 8 bases align to TRBD1. CDR1 and CDR2 from the germline V gene are SGHAT and FQDESV (reference sequence). The junction had 12 bases not matched to a gene; V was cut back by 3 bases and J by 2 bases. The CDR3 runs 17 residues. In nucleotides, the CDR3 is TGTGCCAGCAGCTTCGGTGAATGGGACAGGTCGACCTACGAGCAGTACTTC. Translated: CASSFGEWDRSTYEQYF.

This clone was observed a few times. CDR3: CSVKGGMPLGTNTGELFF. CDR3 in DNA: TGCAGCGTTAAGGGCGGGATGCCACTGGGGACGAACACCGGGGAGCTGTTTTTT. The genes are TRBV29-1 and TRBJ2-2, with D possibly matching TRBD2 (6 bases). The CDR3 sequence is 18 residues long. The V end lost 5 bases, the J end lost 0 bases, and 22 bases lay between the germline ends. The germline CDR1 and CDR2 sequences are SQVTM and ANQGSEA.

The genes are TRBV4-1 and TRBJ2-7; either TRBD1 or TRBD2 may fit D (5 bases each). Germline V gene data show CDR1 as MGHRA and CDR2 as YSYEKL. Trimming took off 1 base at V and 4 bases at J, with 17 bases between the two ends. This CDR3 is 16 amino acids long. CDR3 protein: CASSQVGTAGIYEQYF. CDR3 DNA: TGCGCCAGCAGCCAAGTCGGGACGGCTGGGATTTACGAGCAGTACTTC.

V is TRBV4-1 and J is TRBJ1-3; no clear D. Trimming took off 1 base at V and 3 bases at J, with 7 bases between the two ends. The CDR3 runs 14 residues. Germline V gene lookup returns CDR1 MGHRA and CDR2 YSYEKL. The CDR3 DNA sequence: TGCGCCAGCAGCCAAGGGGGTTATGGAAACACCATATATTTT. It yields the protein CASSQGGYGNTIYF.

V is TRBV9 and J is TRBJ2-2; the D is unclear. Per germline, CDR1 SGDLS and CDR2 YYNGEE. Trimming shortened V by 2 bases and J by 6 bases, and 14 bases separated the two germline ends. The CDR3 contains 15 residues. This CDR3 is CASSVTGQVAGELFF. The DNA of the CDR3 is TGTGCCAGCAGCGTCACTGGGCAGGTGGCCGGGGAGCTGTTTTTT.

This clone was found a few times. V and J are TRBV2 and TRBJ2-3; 10 bases line up with TRBD1. CDR3 length: 12 amino acids. Trimming removed 7 bases from V and 8 bases from J; junction bases left unmatched: 3. The V gene's germline CDR1 is SNHLY and CDR2 FYNNEI. The CDR3 here is CASMGDRGTQYF. The CDR3 nucleotides are TGTGCCAGCATGGGGGACAGGGGTACGCAGTATTTT.

About this clone: At the DNA level, this CDR3 is encoded by other sequences in the same sample as well. The chain carries TRBV7-2 and TRBJ2-7; D unresolved. V lost 0 bases and J 3 bases, leaving 3 bases between the germline ends. This CDR3 has 12 residues. Germline assignment: CDR1 SGHTA and CDR2 FQGNSA. CDR3 protein: CASSLALYEQYF. The CDR3 DNA reads TGTGCCAGCAGCTTAGCCCTCTACGAGCAGTACTTC.

This clone was counted only a few times. This chain uses TRBV5-4 with TRBJ2-3, with TRBD2 matching 10 bases. Germline CDR1 SGHNT, CDR2 YYREEE (reference sequence). The CDR3 extends over 16 amino acids. V gave up 2 bases and J gave up 3 bases; unmatched junction bases: 6. This CDR3 is CASSFPGLAATDTQYF. The CDR3 DNA reads TGTGCCAGCAGCTTTCCTGGACTAGCGGCGACAGATACGCAGTATTTT.

The chain employs TRBV6-6 and TRBJ2-5, with 9 bases lining up with TRBD2. Germline CDR1 is MNHNY and CDR2 is SVGAGI (reference sequence). This CDR3 region has 16 residues. With 8 bases clipped from V and 5 bases from J, the junction kept 15 bases outside the gene matches. CDR3: CASGGHRGRASETQYF. Here the CDR3 DNA reads TGTGCCAGCGGGGGTCACCGCGGGAGGGCTTCTGAGACCCAGTACTTC.

V and J are TRBV9 and TRBJ2-2, with TRBD2 identical over 7 bases. CDR3 length: 16 amino acids. The junction had 7 bases not matched to a gene; V was cut back by 3 bases and J by 2 bases. The germline V gene encodes CDR1 SGDLS and CDR2 YYNGEE. The CDR3 DNA is TGTGCCAGCAGCGGTAGGGCTAGCGGTAACACCGGGGAGCTGTTTTTT. Protein product: CASSGRASGNTGELFF.

The J gene is TRBJ1-2, the V gene TRBV21-1. TRBV21-1 corresponds to a pseudogene. The CDR3 runs 14 residues. CDR3 protein: CASFYFGPNYGYTF. In DNA, the CDR3 is TGTGCCAGCTTCTATTTCGGACCTAACTATGGCTACACCTTC.

V usage is TRBV9 and J usage is TRBJ2-1; 8 bases match TRBD1. The CDR3 spans 16 residues. Germline CDR1 reads SGDLS; CDR2 reads YYNGEE. After removal of 3 bases from V and 4 bases from J, the junction contained 9 bases not matched to a gene. This CDR3 reads CASSADRGRGYNEQFF. Written as DNA, the CDR3 is TGTGCCAGCAGCGCAGACAGGGGAAGGGGTTACAATGAGCAGTTCTTC.

This clone came up a few times. The chain links TRBV2 to TRBJ2-2; no firm D call. The V gene's germline CDR1 is SNHLY and CDR2 FYNNEI. The CDR3 is 17 residues long. V lost 3 bases and J 2 bases, leaving 16 bases between the germline ends. Written as DNA, the CDR3 is TGTGCCAGCAGTGAGGCCGACACGCGGCGAAACACCGGGGAGCTGTTTTTT. This translates into CASSEADTRRNTGELFF.

The chain uses TRBV10-3 and TRBJ2-3; D ambiguous. The CDR3 has 11 amino acids. Germline V gene sequence: CDR1 ENHRY, CDR2 SYGVKD. With 6 bases removed from V and 2 bases from J, the gap between germline ends came to 3 bases. CDR3 DNA: TGTGCCATCAGATTCACAGATACGCAGTATTTT. It specifies CAIRFTDTQYF.

This clone has ten or more counts. The rearrangement joins TRBV21-1 to TRBJ1-4. TRBV21-1 is reported as a pseudogene. The CDR3 has 15 residues. CDR3 nucleotides: TGTGCCAGCAGCAAAGGAAGAGGCGGCAATGAAAAACTGTTTTTT. It yields the protein CASSKGRGGNEKLFF.

This clone was observed a handful of times. This sequence joins TRBV18 and TRBJ2-3; D not certain. The CDR3 contains 17 residues. V was cut by 2 bases and J by 1 base, with 16 bases left in between. Germline V lookup: CDR1 KGHSH, CDR2 LQKENI. The CDR3 protein is CASSPRVPSEGTDTQYF. The CDR3 DNA follows: TGTGCCAGCTCACCAAGGGTACCCTCAGAGGGCACAGATACGCAGTATTTT.

The chain joins TRBV2 to TRBJ2-7; 8 positions agree with TRBD1. J lost 2 bases, V lost 5 bases, and 5 bases had no gene match. The CDR3 is 14 residues long. Germline assignment: CDR1 SNHLY and CDR2 FYNNEI. The CDR3 nucleotides are TGTGCCAGCAGTCCAAGGGGACAGGCCTACGAGCAGTACTTC. Translated: CASSPRGQAYEQYF.